The clone carrying this TCR beta chain came up a few times. Its antigen remains unknown. Germline CDR1 is MGHRA and CDR2 is YSYEKL. V lost 0 bases to trimming and J lost 7 bases; unmatched junction nucleotides: 18. The CDR3 totals 20 residues. This entry belongs to a study of T cells in Graves' hyperthyroidism and ophthalmopathy. Across the whole study: At initial diagnosis, before any treatment had begun, peripheral blood was obtained. Study outcomes and limitations: Ophthalmopathy was separated from stable hyperthyroidism by a 13 V-J model.

TCR beta CDR3 sequences were amplified from RNA transcripts. First-round RT-PCR targeting the TCR CDR3 was performed with the HTBI primer set. One entry per CDR3 protein, called by TCRdb with MiXCR from the multiplex PCR reads. The top ten hold about 30% of the sample, which has a few hundred thousand distinct CDR3 sequences, about 20% seen once. Subjects aged 18 to 65 presented with newly diagnosed hyperthyroidism of less than 2 months' duration. Diagnoses were established using clinical symptoms, serum thyroxine and TRAb, thyroid ultrasound and orbital computed tomography. Sequenced material: blood. This clonotype was obtained from a man younger than 35 with Graves' hyperthyroidism. The V and J genes are TRBV4-1 and TRBJ1-3, with TRBD1 matching over 10 bases. CDR3 nucleotides: TGCGCCAGCAGCCAAGAAGGGAGCTGGACAGGGGGAACGTTGCGCAACACCATATATTTT. Amino acid sequence: CASSQEGSWTGGTLRNTIYF.